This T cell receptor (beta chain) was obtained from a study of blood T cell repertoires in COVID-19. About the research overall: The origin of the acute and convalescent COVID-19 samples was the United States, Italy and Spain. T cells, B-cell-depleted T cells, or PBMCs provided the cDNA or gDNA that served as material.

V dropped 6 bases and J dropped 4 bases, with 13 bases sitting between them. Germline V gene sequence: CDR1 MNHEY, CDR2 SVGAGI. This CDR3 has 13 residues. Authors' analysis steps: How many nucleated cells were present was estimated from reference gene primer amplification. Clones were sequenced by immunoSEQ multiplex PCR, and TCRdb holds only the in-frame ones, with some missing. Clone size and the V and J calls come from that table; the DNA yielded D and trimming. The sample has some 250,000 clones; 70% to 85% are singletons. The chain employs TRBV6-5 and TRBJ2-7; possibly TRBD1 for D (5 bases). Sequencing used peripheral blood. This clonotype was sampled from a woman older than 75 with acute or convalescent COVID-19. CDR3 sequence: CASRAQGGYEQYF. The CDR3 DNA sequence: TGTGCCAGCAGGGCCCAGGGCGGATACGAGCAGTACTTC.